What follows is one T cell receptor (beta chain) and its context. The sample originates from a study of blood T cell repertoires in COVID-19. At the level of the study: Donors in the United States, Italy and Spain gave samples during acute or convalescent COVID-19. PBMCs, B-cell-depleted T cells, or T cells were the source of the cDNA or gDNA that made up the material.

Original handling: The assay estimated nucleated cells by amplifying reference gene primers. Profiled with immunoSEQ multiplex PCR; TCRdb holds only in-frame clones, not every one. The DNA was the basis for D and trimming; V, J and clone size are from that table. The sample has roughly 200,000 clones; roughly three quarters are singletons. This CDR3 has 14 residues. V shed 4 bases, J shed 8 bases, and the junction held 8 bases outside the gene matches. Germline V gene sequence: CDR1 MDHEN, CDR2 SYDVKM. The sample taken for sequencing was peripheral blood. The chain couples TRBV28 to TRBJ2-3, with 8 bases aligning to TRBD1. This receptor was taken from a woman older than 75 with COVID-19, enrolled during active disease. The CDR3 here is CASSSGTGFGTQYF. In nucleotides, the CDR3 is TGTGCCAGCAGTTCCGGGACAGGATTTGGTACGCAGTATTTT.